Shown below are 5 T cell receptor beta chains from a single sample sequenced in a study of blood T cell repertoires in COVID-19. Repertoires were generated with immunoSEQ multiplex PCR, while TCRdb's copy carries only in-frame clones and drops some. The profile shows some 200,000 clones, over 75% of them singletons. The sample consisted of peripheral blood. These receptor sequences come from a human donor in a cohort sampled during active COVID-19.

The genes are TRBV15 and TRBJ2-7; 9 bases line up with TRBD1. The CDR3 loop spans 17 amino acids. Unmatched junction bases numbered 12, after V lost 4 bases and J lost 2 bases. Germline-derived CDR1 and CDR2 are LNHNV and YYDKDF (reference sequence). CDR3 in amino acids: CATSTTFRDRVTYEQYF. The CDR3 DNA is TGTGCCACCAGCACGACATTCCGGGACAGGGTAACCTACGAGCAGTACTTC. Looking up the rest from reference TRBV15 and TRBJ2-7 gives the full variable domain: DAMVIQNPRYQVTQFGKPVTLSCSQTLNHNVMYWYQQKSSQAPKLLFHYYDKDFNNEADTPDNFQSRRPNTSFCFLDIRSPGLGDTAMYLCATSTTFRDRVTYEQYFGPGTRLTVT.

The CDR3 loop is CASGTGGSYEQYF. For the CDR3, the DNA is TGTGCCAGCGGGACAGGGGGCTCCTACGAGCAGTACTTC. This chain links TRBV6-6 with TRBJ2-7, with 11 bases aligning to TRBD1. The CDR3 extends over 13 amino acids. CDR1 and CDR2 from the germline V gene are MNHNY and SVGAGI (reference sequence). V was clipped by 8 bases and J by 0 bases; unmatched bases: 0.

This clone came up a few times. The V gene is TRBV9, the J gene TRBJ2-2; 7 nucleotides match TRBD2. V lost 4 bases to trimming and J lost 0 bases; unmatched junction nucleotides: 6. CDR3 length: 16 residues. In germline, CDR1 is SGDLS, CDR2 YYNGEE. The chain's CDR3 is CASSPVSGANTGELFF. As DNA, the CDR3 is TGTGCCAGCAGCCCGGTGAGCGGGGCGAACACCGGGGAGCTGTTTTTT.

The chain recombines TRBV6-5 with TRBJ2-7; 9 bases are shared with TRBD1. Germline V gives CDR1 MNHEY, CDR2 SVGAGI. The CDR3 runs to 14 residues. V dropped 4 bases and J dropped 2; count of bases not matched to a gene: 3. Written as DNA, the CDR3 is TGTGCCAGCAGTTCCCGGACAGGGGCCTACGAGCAGTACTTC. Translating it yields CASSSRTGAYEQYF.

The V call is TRBV4-1, the J call TRBJ2-1; 9 nucleotides agree with TRBD2. In germline, CDR1 is MGHRA, CDR2 YSYEKL. The V gene end was trimmed by 3 bases and the J gene end by 10 bases; junction bases not matched to a gene: 10. The CDR3 runs 15 residues. The chain's CDR3 is CASSQASGARREQFF. In nucleotides, the CDR3 is TGCGCCAGCAGCCAGGCTAGCGGGGCCAGAAGGGAGCAGTTCTTC.